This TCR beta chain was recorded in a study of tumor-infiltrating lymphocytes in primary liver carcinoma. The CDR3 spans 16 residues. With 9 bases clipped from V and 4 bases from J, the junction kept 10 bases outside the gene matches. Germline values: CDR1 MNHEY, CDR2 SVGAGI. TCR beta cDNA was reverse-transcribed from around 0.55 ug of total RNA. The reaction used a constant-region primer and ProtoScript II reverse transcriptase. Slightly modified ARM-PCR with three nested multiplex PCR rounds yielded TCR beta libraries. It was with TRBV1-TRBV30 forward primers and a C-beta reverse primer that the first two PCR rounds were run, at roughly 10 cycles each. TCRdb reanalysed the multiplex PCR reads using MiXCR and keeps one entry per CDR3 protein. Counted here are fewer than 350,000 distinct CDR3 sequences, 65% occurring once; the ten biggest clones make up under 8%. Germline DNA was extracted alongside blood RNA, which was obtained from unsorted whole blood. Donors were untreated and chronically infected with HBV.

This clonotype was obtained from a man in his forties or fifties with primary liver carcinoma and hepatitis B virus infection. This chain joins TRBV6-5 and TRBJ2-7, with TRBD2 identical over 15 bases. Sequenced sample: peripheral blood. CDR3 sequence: CASAPMGLAGGYEQYF. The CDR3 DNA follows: TGTGCCAGTGCGCCCATGGGACTAGCGGGGGGATACGAGCAGTACTTC.